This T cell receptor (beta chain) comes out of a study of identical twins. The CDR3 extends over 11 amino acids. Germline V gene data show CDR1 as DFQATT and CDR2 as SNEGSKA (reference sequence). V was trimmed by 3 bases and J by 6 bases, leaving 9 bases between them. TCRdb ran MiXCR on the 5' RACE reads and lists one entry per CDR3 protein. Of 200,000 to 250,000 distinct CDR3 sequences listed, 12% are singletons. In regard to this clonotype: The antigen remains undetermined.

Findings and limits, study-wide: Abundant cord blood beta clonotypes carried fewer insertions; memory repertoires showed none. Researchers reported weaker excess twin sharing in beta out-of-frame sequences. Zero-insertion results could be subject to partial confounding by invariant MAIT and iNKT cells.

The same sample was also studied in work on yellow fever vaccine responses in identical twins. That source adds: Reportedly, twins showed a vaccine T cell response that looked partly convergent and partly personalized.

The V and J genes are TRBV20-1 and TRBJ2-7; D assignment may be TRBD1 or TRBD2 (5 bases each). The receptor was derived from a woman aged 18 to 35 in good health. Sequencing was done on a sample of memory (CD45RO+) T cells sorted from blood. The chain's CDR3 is CSASWGTEQYF. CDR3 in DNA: TGCAGTGCTAGTTGGGGGACCGAGCAGTACTTC.